This T cell receptor (beta chain) was profiled in a study of cytomegalovirus exposure and HLA in healthy donors. Study findings and constraints: In a later analysis, at a false discovery rate of 0.05, under 20,000 TCR beta sequences matched HLA alleles. Researchers reported in a later analysis that a missense DCLRE1C variant was tied to TCR beta V- and J-gene trimming.

PCR primers comprised 60 Vbeta and 13 Jbeta primers. Repertoires were generated with immunoSEQ multiplex PCR, while TCRdb's copy carries only in-frame clones and drops some. The table records around 100,000 clones, approximately 70% of them present only once. This clone appeared a few times. Its antigen remains unknown. The germline V and J ends were trimmed by 0 bases and 6 bases, with 5 bases remaining between them. This CDR3 contains 12 residues. Germline CDR1 SGDLS, CDR2 YYNGEE. The donors comprised healthy bone marrow donors. The chain joins TRBV9 to TRBJ2-3; D ambiguous. The clonotype was recovered from a young man in good health and CMV-seropositive. Input material: PBMCs. The CDR3 DNA sequence: TGTGCCAGCAGCGTAGCTAAGGATACGCAGTATTTT. Encoded protein: CASSVAKDTQYF.